These T cell receptor beta chains were read from a single sample in a study of T cells in Graves' hyperthyroidism and ophthalmopathy. TCRdb re-analysed the multiplex PCR reads in MiXCR, keeping a single row per CDR3 protein. The data contain about 560,000 distinct CDR3 sequences, 35% to 55% of them singletons. Input material: peripheral blood or thyroid tissue (not recorded which). All receptors derive from a woman between 18 and 30 years old with Graves' hyperthyroidism. Each CDR3 is given with its conserved first and last residue. The D gene is left open where the match is weak. The size field is filled for only some rows; it gives once, few, many or a size class.

clone size	D gene	V gene	J gene	CDR3 DNA	CDR3 protein
.	.	TRBV7-9	TRBJ2-5	TGTGCCAGCAGCTTACAGGGATCGGAGACCCAGTACTTC	CASSLQGSETQYF
.	.	TRBV20-1	TRBJ1-2	TGCAGTGCTCAAGAGACAGTGAACTATGGCTACACCTTC	CSAQETVNYGYTF
.	.	TRBV25-1	TRBJ1-2	TGTGCCAGCAGCCAAGGATGGGGGCGGGAAATATTCGGCTACACCTTC	CASSQGWGREIFGYTF
.	.	TRBV7-8	TRBJ1-4	TGCGCCAGCAGCCAACCAGCCCGGGGGAATAATGAAAAACTGTTTTTT	CASSQPARGNNEKLFF
few	TRBD2	TRBV7-2	TRBJ2-7	TGTGCCTGGAGGCTGACTAGCGGGGACGAGCAGTACTTC	CAWRLTSGDEQYF
few	TRBD1	TRBV27	TRBJ1-2	TGTGCCAGCAGTTTAAATACAGGGGCGGGCTACACCTTC	CASSLNTGAGYTF
many	.	TRBV7-9	TRBJ1-5	TGTGCCAGCAGCTTGACGGGAGCCAATCAGCCCCAGCATTTT	CASSLTGANQPQHF
.	.	TRBV19	TRBJ1-3	TGTGCCAGTAGTATAGTAACGGGACTGCCTGGAAACACCATATATTTT	CASSIVTGLPGNTIYF
.	TRBD1	TRBV7-2	TRBJ1-2	TGTGCCAGCAGCTACGACAGGGGCCTCTATGGCTACACCTTC	CASSYDRGLYGYTF
.	.	TRBV19	TRBJ1-5	TGTGCCAGTAGTATAGGGAGGGTTAGCAATCAGCCCCAGCATTTT	CASSIGRVSNQPQHF
many	.	TRBV7-8	TRBJ1-5	TGTGCCAGCAGCTTAGCGATAGGGGGTTTCCAGCCCCAGCATTTT	CASSLAIGGFQPQHF
few	.	TRBV29-1	TRBJ1-2	TGCAGCGTTGGAGGGGGTTTTGGCTACACCTTC	CSVGGGFGYTF
.	TRBD2	TRBV5-1	TRBJ2-2	TGCGCCAGCAGCTCGACTAGCGGAGTTTTAAACACCGGGGAGCTGTTTTTT	CASSSTSGVLNTGELFF
.	TRBD1	TRBV10-3	TRBJ1-1	TGTGCTAGACAGGGACTGAACACTGAAGCTTTCTTT	CARQGLNTEAFF
.	.	TRBV7-4	TRBJ2-5	TGTGCCAGCAGCCAGGGGGGGCAGCAAGAGACCCAGTACTTC	CASSQGGQQETQYF
many	TRBD1	TRBV19	TRBJ2-7	TGTGCCAGTAGTGTTGGACAGGTAAACTACGAGCAGTACTTC	CASSVGQVNYEQYF
.	.	TRBV25-1	TRBJ1-1	TGTGCCGGAGTGGACAGACAGAACACTGAAGCTTTCTTT	CAGVDRQNTEAFF
.	.	TRBV10-3	TRBJ2-7	TGTGCCACCGTGGGTAAGGTAGACCTCTCCCACGAGCAGTACTTC	CATVGKVDLSHEQYF
once	.	TRBV7-9	TRBJ2-5	TGTGCCAGCAGCTTCGGGAGCCCGGAGACCCAGTACTTC	CASSFGSPETQYF
.	TRBD1	TRBV7-3	TRBJ1-1	TGTGCCAGCAGTTCCCTGCGACAGGGGGCCGGAGCTTTCTTT	CASSSLRQGAGAFF
.	TRBD1	TRBV12-3/TRBV12-4	TRBJ2-5	TGTGCCAGCAGTTCATCGGACAGGGTGAGGGAGACCCAGTACTTC	CASSSSDRVRETQYF
.	TRBD2	TRBV25-1	TRBJ2-5	TGTGCCAGCAGCCAAGACTGGCTAGCGGGAGGTGAGACCCAGTACTTC	CASSQDWLAGGETQYF
many	.	TRBV29-1	TRBJ1-1	TGCAGCGTTGACACAGATGGAAACACTGAAGCTTTCTTT	CSVDTDGNTEAFF
many	.	TRBV15	TRBJ1-2	TGTGCCACCAGCAACCCCCTGGGGCAGGGAACCACCTATGGCTACACCTTC	CATSNPLGQGTTYGYTF
.	.	TRBV5-8	TRBJ1-5	TGTGCCAGCAGCTTGGCATGGGGGCAGCCCCAGCATTTT	CASSLAWGQPQHF
.	TRBD2	TRBV5-1	TRBJ2-7	TGCGCCAGCAGCTTGACCTTAGCGGGAGGGACCTACGAGCAGTACTTC	CASSLTLAGGTYEQYF
few	.	TRBV7-2	TRBJ2-7	TGTGCCAGCAGCTGGGTTAAAGGCTACGAGCAGTACTTC	CASSWVKGYEQYF
.	TRBD1	TRBV2	TRBJ1-6	TGTGCCAGCAGTGGACAGGGGGGATCCTCACCCCTCCACTTT	CASSGQGGSSPLHF
few	.	TRBV20-1	TRBJ2-7	TGCAGTGCTAGAGATGGGGGGTCCTACGAGCAGTACTTC	CSARDGGSYEQYF
few	TRBD1	TRBV7-8	TRBJ1-1	TGTGCCAGCAGCCGCGAGGACAGGGGGGTGAAAGCTTTCTTT	CASSREDRGVKAFF
.	TRBD2	TRBV7-3	TRBJ2-2	TGTGCCAGCAGCTTAACGCGGGAGGCGGCCGGGGAGCTGTTTTTT	CASSLTREAAGELFF
.	.	TRBV15	TRBJ1-2	TGTGCCACCAGTGTCCGAGGGGAGGAAGACGGCTACACCTTC	CATSVRGEEDGYTF
.	.	TRBV7-9	TRBJ1-2	TGTGCCAGCAGCTTGGGGGGGCCCTCCTATGGCTACACCTTC	CASSLGGPSYGYTF
.	.	TRBV7-6	TRBJ1-2	TGTGCCAGCAGCTTAGCCTGGCCATCGGTCTATGGCTACACCTTC	CASSLAWPSVYGYTF
.	TRBD1	TRBV15	TRBJ1-4	TGTGCCACCAGCAGAGCTCTAGGGACAGGGGACCAAAAACTGTTTTTT	CATSRALGTGDQKLFF
few	.	TRBV20-1	TRBJ1-2	TGCAGTGCTAGAGATAAGGGGGAAGGCTACACCTTC	CSARDKGEGYTF
many	.	TRBV7-9	TRBJ1-2	TGTGCCAGCAGTTCCCCGGCGGGACCGGACTATGGCTACACCTTC	CASSSPAGPDYGYTF
.	.	TRBV29-1	TRBJ1-1	TGCAGCGCCAACAGGGAAGGGGGCACTGAAGCTTTCTTT	CSANREGGTEAFF
.	.	TRBV25-1	TRBJ1-2	TGTGCCTGGACCCGCCCTCGGGACGAGGGTGGCTACACCTTC	CAWTRPRDEGGYTF
.	TRBD2	TRBV10-3	TRBJ2-7	TGTGCCATCAGTGGACTAGCGGACTCCTACGAGCAGTACTTC	CAISGLADSYEQYF
.	TRBD1	TRBV10-3	TRBJ1-1	TGTGCTAGTGGTTTTCGGACAGGTAACATGAACACTGAAGCTTTCTTT	CASGFRTGNMNTEAFF
many	.	TRBV12-3/TRBV12-4	TRBJ1-5	TGTGCCAGCAGCCAGGGTGATCAGCCCCAGCATTTT	CASSQGDQPQHF
.	.	TRBV2	TRBJ2-5	TGTGCCAGCAGGGGCATGGGACAAGAGACCCAGTACTTC	CASRGMGQETQYF
.	TRBD1	TRBV29-1	TRBJ1-2	TGCAGCGTTGGGGACAGGGGGCACGGTGGCTACACCTTC	CSVGDRGHGGYTF
many	.	TRBV19	TRBJ1-5	TGTGCCAGTACATCGGTGGGCAATCAGCCCCAGCATTTT	CASTSVGNQPQHF
.	.	TRBV9	TRBJ2-5	TGTGCCAGCAGTTCTGTAAGGGTTCTCAAGACCCAGTACTTC	CASSSVRVLKTQYF
.	.	TRBV20-1	TRBJ1-2	TGCAGTGCTATGAGAGGGGACCATGGCTACACCTTC	CSAMRGDHGYTF
.	.	TRBV2	TRBJ1-1	TGTGCCAGCTTAGGACAAGCGAACACTGAAGCTTTCTTT	CASLGQANTEAFF
.	.	TRBV20-1	TRBJ1-5	TGCAGTGCTAGCGGGGGTAATAGCAATCAGCCCCAGCATTTT	CSASGGNSNQPQHF
.	TRBD1	TRBV4-2	TRBJ1-6	TGTGCCAGCAGCCAAGGCGTGGACAGGCTTGATTCACCCCTCCACTTT	CASSQGVDRLDSPLHF
.	.	TRBV7-2	TRBJ1-5	TGTGCCAGCAGCTTAAAAATGGGGCGCAATCAGCCCCAGCATTTT	CASSLKMGRNQPQHF
few	TRBD1	TRBV5-1	TRBJ1-2	TGCGCCAGCAGCATCGGACAGGGCAACTATGGCTACACCTTC	CASSIGQGNYGYTF